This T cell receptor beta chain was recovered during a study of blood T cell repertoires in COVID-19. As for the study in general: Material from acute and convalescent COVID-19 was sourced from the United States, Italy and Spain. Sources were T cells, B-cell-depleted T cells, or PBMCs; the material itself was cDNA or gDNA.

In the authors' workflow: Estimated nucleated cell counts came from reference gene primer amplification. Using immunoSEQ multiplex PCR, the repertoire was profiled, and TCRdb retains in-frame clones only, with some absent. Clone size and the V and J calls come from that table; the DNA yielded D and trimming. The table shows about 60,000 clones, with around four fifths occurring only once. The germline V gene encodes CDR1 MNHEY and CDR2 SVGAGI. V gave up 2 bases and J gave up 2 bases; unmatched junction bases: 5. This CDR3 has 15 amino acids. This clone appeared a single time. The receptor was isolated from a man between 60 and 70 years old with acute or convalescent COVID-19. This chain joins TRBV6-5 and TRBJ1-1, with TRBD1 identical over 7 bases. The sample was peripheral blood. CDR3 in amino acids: CASSYAGTANTEAFF. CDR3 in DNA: TGTGCCAGCAGTTACGCTGGGACAGCCAACACTGAAGCTTTCTTT.